A selection of T cell receptor beta chains follows, all from one sample in a study of T cell clusters in autoimmune cytopenias. From the multiplex PCR reads, TCRdb lists one entry per CDR3 protein and no DNA. The sample features some 8,000 distinct CDR3 sequences, with 20% to 25% in its top ten. Sequencing used peripheral blood. The receptors stem from a human donor with an autoimmune cytopenia or autoimmune hepatitis (not recorded which). The CDR3 runs from the conserved cysteine through the conserved F or W. Fields, in order: clone size, J gene, V gene, CDR3 protein. Expanded clones get a size class; other rows say once, few or many, or leave the size out.

size: medium-sized
J: TRBJ1-2
V: TRBV29-1
CDR3: CSVTGQGAWGYTF

size: -
J: TRBJ1-1
V: TRBV20-1
CDR3: CSAIRGLNTEAFF

size: -
J: TRBJ1-4
V: TRBV6-5
CDR3: CASSYSAGEGEKLFF

size: -
J: TRBJ2-7
V: TRBV5-8
CDR3: CASSFGIQTEQYF

size: -
J: TRBJ2-7
V: TRBV7-9
CDR3: CASSQARTGGSSSYEQYF

size: -
J: TRBJ2-7
V: TRBV9
CDR3: CASSVGLGGRYEQYF

size: -
J: TRBJ1-1
V: TRBV20-1
CDR3: CSAGKGGVSAEAFF

size: medium-sized
J: TRBJ2-7
V: TRBV6-6
CDR3: CASSYRGDSYEQYF

size: -
J: TRBJ1-2
V: TRBV27
CDR3: CASSLSGFYGYTF

size: -
J: TRBJ1-5
V: TRBV7-9
CDR3: CASSLQINQPQHF

size: -
J: TRBJ1-3
V: TRBV10-3
CDR3: CAISEGSSGKTIYF

size: -
J: TRBJ2-5
V: TRBV2
CDR3: CASSPGTKGQGTLRETQYF

size: medium-sized
J: TRBJ1-2
V: TRBV10-3
CDR3: CAISGSGTGHGYTF

size: -
J: TRBJ2-5
V: TRBV5-1
CDR3: CASRPLFETQYF

size: -
J: TRBJ2-6
V: TRBV6-1
CDR3: CASRRDSFSGANVLTF

size: medium-sized
J: TRBJ1-4
V: TRBV7-6
CDR3: CASSLAGIATNEKLFF

size: -
J: TRBJ1-3
V: TRBV6-4
CDR3: CASSSPGTGISSGKTIYF

size: -
J: TRBJ2-2
V: TRBV5-1
CDR3: CASSQGTISGELFF

size: -
J: TRBJ2-3
V: TRBV18
CDR3: CASSPSGGRTDTQYF

size: -
J: TRBJ2-7
V: TRBV25-1
CDR3: CASSESGQDYEQYF

size: medium-sized
J: TRBJ2-7
V: TRBV11-2
CDR3: CASSLVRGYEQYF

size: -
J: TRBJ2-3
V: TRBV30
CDR3: CAWSVGAGVTQYF

size: -
J: TRBJ1-5
V: TRBV5-6
CDR3: CASSLGQNSNQPQHF

size: medium-sized
J: TRBJ2-1
V: TRBV19
CDR3: CASSIGQLNFYNEQFF

size: medium-sized
J: TRBJ1-2
V: TRBV6-5
CDR3: CASSYGWLDGYTF

size: medium-sized
J: TRBJ1-1
V: TRBV7-6
CDR3: CASSSVHRVEGLNTEAFF

size: -
J: TRBJ1-3
V: TRBV12-3/TRBV12-4
CDR3: CASSLSGTGGKTIYF

size: -
J: TRBJ2-7
V: TRBV4-2
CDR3: CASSQELGSYEQYF

size: -
J: TRBJ2-7
V: TRBV6-1
CDR3: CASSEYRTRGGAAMGSYEQYF

size: -
J: TRBJ1-1
V: TRBV19
CDR3: CASSIRAPNTEAFF

size: -
J: TRBJ2-1
V: TRBV5-5
CDR3: CASSLAPTGTSDEQFF

size: medium-sized
J: TRBJ1-1
V: TRBV6-5
CDR3: CASSYSVQGNTEAFF

size: -
J: TRBJ2-2
V: TRBV5-3
CDR3: CARSLGEGELFF

size: medium-sized
J: TRBJ2-1
V: TRBV10-3
CDR3: CAIRTSGSNEQFF

size: -
J: TRBJ2-3
V: TRBV12-3/TRBV12-4
CDR3: CASSLRSGALADTQYF

size: -
J: TRBJ2-7
V: TRBV18
CDR3: CASSQIGGEQYF

size: -
J: TRBJ2-5
V: TRBV5-4
CDR3: CASSLRRGIETQYF

size: medium-sized
J: TRBJ2-2
V: TRBV30
CDR3: CAWSATGSVVRGELFF

size: medium-sized
J: TRBJ2-7
V: TRBV5-4
CDR3: CASSPGTLSSYEQYF

size: medium-sized
J: TRBJ1-2
V: TRBV6-5
CDR3: CASSTLTGAGYGYTF

size: medium-sized
J: TRBJ1-3
V: TRBV7-6
CDR3: CASSLGDTIYF

size: -
J: TRBJ1-1
V: TRBV9
CDR3: CASSAAYISGTVNTEAFF

size: -
J: TRBJ1-2
V: TRBV6-1
CDR3: CASSSEGGYGYTF

size: -
J: TRBJ2-7
V: TRBV5-6
CDR3: CASSFRGYPKGYEQYF

size: -
J: TRBJ1-4
V: TRBV28
CDR3: CASSLETALGEKLFF

size: medium-sized
J: TRBJ2-1
V: TRBV20-1
CDR3: CSASGITSGMFSYNEQFF

size: -
J: TRBJ2-2
V: TRBV20-1
CDR3: CSAKDANTGELFF

size: -
J: TRBJ2-1
V: TRBV20-1
CDR3: CSADRLAGYNEQFF

size: -
J: TRBJ2-3
V: TRBV5-5
CDR3: CASSFETGTQYF

size: medium-sized
J: TRBJ2-3
V: TRBV27
CDR3: CASSLGAVRDTQYF

size: medium-sized
J: TRBJ2-2
V: TRBV20-1
CDR3: CSARGLAGGVGELFF

size: -
J: TRBJ1-6
V: TRBV4-1
CDR3: CASSQARDTNNSPLHF

size: medium-sized
J: TRBJ2-1
V: TRBV20-1
CDR3: CSATGIGGRFNEQFF